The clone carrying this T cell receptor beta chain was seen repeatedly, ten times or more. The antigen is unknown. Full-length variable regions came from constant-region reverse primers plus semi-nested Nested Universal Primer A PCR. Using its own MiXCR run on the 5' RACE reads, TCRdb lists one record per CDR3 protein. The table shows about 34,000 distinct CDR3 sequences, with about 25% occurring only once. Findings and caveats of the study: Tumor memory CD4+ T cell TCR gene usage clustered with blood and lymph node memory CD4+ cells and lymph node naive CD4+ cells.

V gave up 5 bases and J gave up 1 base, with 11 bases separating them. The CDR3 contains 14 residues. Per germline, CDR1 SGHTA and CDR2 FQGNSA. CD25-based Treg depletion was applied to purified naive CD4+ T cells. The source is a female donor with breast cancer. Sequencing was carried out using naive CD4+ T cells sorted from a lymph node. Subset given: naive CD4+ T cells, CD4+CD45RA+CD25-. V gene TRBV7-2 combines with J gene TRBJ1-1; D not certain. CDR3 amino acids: CASSGQSRNTEAFF. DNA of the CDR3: TGTGCCAGCAGCGGTCAGAGTCGGAACACTGAAGCTTTCTTT.